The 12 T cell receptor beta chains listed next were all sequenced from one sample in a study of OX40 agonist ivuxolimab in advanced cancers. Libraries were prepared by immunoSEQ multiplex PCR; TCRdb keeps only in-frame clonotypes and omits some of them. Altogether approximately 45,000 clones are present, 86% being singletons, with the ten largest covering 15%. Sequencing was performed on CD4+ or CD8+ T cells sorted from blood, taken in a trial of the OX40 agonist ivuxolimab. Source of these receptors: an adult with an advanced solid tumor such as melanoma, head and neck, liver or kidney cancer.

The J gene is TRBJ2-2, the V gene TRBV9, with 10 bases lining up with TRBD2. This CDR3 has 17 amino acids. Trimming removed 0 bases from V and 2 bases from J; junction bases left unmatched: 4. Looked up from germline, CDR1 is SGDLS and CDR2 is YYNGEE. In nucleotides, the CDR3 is TGTGCCAGCAGCGTAGCCCTAGCGGGAGAAAACACCGGGGAGCTGTTTTTT. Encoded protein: CASSVALAGENTGELFF.

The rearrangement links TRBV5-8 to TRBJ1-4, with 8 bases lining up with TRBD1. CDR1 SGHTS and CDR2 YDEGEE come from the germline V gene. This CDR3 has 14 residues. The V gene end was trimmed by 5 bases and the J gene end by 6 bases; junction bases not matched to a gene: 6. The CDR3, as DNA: TGTGCCAGCAGTTCGGACAGGGTGTATGAAAAACTGTTTTTT. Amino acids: CASSSDRVYEKLFF.

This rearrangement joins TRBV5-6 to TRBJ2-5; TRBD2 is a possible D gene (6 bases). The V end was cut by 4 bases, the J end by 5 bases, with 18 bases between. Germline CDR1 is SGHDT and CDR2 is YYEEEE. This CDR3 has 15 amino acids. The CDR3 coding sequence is TGTGCCAGCAGCCTCTCCGGGAGTACCGGGGAGACCCAGTACTTC. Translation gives CASSLSGSTGETQYF.

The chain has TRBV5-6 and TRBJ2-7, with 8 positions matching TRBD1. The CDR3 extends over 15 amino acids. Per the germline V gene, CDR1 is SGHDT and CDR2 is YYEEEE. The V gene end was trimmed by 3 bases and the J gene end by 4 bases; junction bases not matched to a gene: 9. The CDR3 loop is CASSYPGQDLYEQYV. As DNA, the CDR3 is TGTGCCAGCAGCTATCCGGGACAGGACCTTTACGAGCAGTACGTC.

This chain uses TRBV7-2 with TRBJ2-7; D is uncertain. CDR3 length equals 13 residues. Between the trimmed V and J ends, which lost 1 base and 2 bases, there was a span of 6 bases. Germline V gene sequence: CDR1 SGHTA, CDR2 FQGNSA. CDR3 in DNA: TGTGCCAGCAGCTTAGGGGCCACCTACGAGCAGTACGTC. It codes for CASSLGATYEQYV.

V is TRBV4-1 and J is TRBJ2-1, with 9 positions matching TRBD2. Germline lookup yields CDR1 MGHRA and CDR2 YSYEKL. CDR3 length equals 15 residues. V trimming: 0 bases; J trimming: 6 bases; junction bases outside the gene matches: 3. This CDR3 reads CASSQEREGINEQFF. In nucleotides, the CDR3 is TGCGCCAGCAGCCAAGAGCGGGAGGGCATCAATGAGCAGTTCTTC.

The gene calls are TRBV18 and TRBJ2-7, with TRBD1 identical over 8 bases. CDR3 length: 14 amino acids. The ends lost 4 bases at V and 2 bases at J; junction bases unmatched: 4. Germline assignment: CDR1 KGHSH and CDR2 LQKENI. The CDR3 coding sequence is TGTGCCAGCTCACGGGACAGGAAGCCCTACGAGCAGTACTTC. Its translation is CASSRDRKPYEQYF.

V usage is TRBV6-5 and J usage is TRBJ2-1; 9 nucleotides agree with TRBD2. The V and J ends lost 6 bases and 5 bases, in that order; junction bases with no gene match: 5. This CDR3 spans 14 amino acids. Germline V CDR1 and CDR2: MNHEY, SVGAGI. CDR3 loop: CASSLASGNNEQFF. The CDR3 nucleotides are TGTGCCAGCAGCTTGGCTAGCGGGAACAATGAGCAGTTCTTC.

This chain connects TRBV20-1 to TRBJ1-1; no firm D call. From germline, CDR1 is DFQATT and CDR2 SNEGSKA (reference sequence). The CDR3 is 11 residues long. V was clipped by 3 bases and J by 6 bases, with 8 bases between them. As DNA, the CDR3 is TGCAGTGCTAGGGGCTGGTCTGAAGCTTTCTTT. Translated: CSARGWSEAFF.

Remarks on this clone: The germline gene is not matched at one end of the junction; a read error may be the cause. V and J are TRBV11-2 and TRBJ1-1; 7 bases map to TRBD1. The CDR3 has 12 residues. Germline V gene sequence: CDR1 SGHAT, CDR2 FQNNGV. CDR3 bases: TGTGCAAGCAGGGGGGCGTACACTGAAGCTTTCTTT. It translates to CASRGAYTEAFF.

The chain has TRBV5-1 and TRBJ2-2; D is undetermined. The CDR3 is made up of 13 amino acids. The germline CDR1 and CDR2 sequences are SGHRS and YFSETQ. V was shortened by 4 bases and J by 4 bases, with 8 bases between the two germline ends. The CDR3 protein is CASSVLPTGELFF. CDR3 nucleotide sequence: TGCGCCAGCAGCGTTCTACCCACCGGGGAGCTGTTTTTT.

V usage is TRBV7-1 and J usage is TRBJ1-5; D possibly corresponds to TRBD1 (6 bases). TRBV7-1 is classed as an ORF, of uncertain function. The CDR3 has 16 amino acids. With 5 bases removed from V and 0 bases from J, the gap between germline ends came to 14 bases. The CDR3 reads CASSTWGLLSNQPQHF. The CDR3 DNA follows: TGTGCCAGCAGCACCTGGGGGCTTCTTAGCAATCAGCCCCAGCATTTT.